The clone carrying this T cell receptor beta chain was counted between two and nine times. Its antigen remains unidentified. This entry is derived from a study of cytotoxic CD8 clonotypes in ibrutinib-treated CLL. As for the study in general: Patients gave response samples after a median around twelve months of treatment, range 6 to 36. Notes on the study in general: Clonality measured at baseline exceeded age-matched healthy donors, tracking circulating CD8+ T-cell counts.

Between the trimmed V and J ends, which lost 4 bases and 4 bases, there was a span of 13 bases. CDR3 length: 14 residues. Germline values: CDR1 SGHTA, CDR2 FQGNSA. Measured with immunoSEQ multiplex PCR; TCRdb has only the in-frame clones, and not every one. The table has 150,000 to 200,000 clones, 70% to 85% seen once. The chain has TRBV7-2 and TRBJ1-1; no clear D gene. This TCR came from a human donor with chronic lymphocytic leukemia. Sequences were derived from PBMCs, sampled after 12 months of ibrutinib treatment. CDR3: CASSSFLGATEAFF. CDR3 bases: TGTGCCAGCAGCTCTTTCCTCGGTGCCACTGAAGCTTTCTTT.